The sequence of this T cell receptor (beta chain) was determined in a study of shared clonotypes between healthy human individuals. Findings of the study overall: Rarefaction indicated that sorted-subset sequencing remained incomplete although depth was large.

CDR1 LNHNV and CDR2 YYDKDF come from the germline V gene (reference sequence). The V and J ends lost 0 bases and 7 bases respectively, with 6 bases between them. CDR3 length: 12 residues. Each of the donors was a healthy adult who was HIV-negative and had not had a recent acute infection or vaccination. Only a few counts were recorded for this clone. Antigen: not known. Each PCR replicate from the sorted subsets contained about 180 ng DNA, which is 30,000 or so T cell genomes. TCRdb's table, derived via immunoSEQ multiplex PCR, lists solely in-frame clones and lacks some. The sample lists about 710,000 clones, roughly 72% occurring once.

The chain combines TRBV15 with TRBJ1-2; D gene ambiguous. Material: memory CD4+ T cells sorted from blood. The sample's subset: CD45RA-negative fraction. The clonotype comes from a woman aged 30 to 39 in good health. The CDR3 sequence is CATSRDLRGYTF. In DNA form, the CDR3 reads TGTGCCACCAGCAGAGATCTTCGTGGCTACACCTTC.